This T cell receptor (beta chain) was captured by sequencing in a study of T cell changes during pregnancy in multiple sclerosis. Generated by immunoSEQ multiplex PCR, the TCRdb table keeps only in-frame clones and is missing some. Among tens of thousands of clones listed, 90% to 95% were seen once. V shed 5 bases, J shed 7 bases, and the junction held 8 bases outside the gene matches. The germline V gene has CDR1 SGHTA and CDR2 FQGNSA. The CDR3 consists of 15 residues. The TCR originated in a female donor with multiple sclerosis, enrolled in a pregnancy study. The sample here was peripheral blood, taken in the first trimester of pregnancy. The V and J genes are TRBV7-2 and TRBJ2-1; 10 bases are shared with TRBD1. The CDR3 region is CASSPRGQGRNEQFF. DNA of the CDR3: TGTGCCAGCAGCCCAAGGGGACAGGGGAGGAATGAGCAGTTCTTC. Full variable domain (remainder filled in from reference TRBV7-2 and TRBJ2-1): GAGVSQSPSNKVTEKGKDVELRCDPISGHTALYWYRQSLGQGLEFLIYFQGNSAPDKSGLPSDRFSAERTGGSVSTLTIQRTQQEDSAVYLCASSPRGQGRNEQFFGPGTRLTVL.